This TCR beta chain was found in a study of blood T cell repertoires in COVID-19. The overall study: Acute and convalescent COVID-19 samples came from the United States, Italy and Spain.

TCRdb keeps only in-frame clones here, not all; method: immunoSEQ multiplex PCR. The table shows more than 100,000 clones, with over 80% occurring only once. The sample consisted of peripheral blood. This clonotype was sampled from a woman in her 70s with acute or convalescent COVID-19.

For the CDR3, the DNA is TGTGCCAGCAGTTGGGGAGTGGGAAACACCATATATTTT. Its translation: CASSWGVGNTIYF. The rearrangement uses TRBV12-3 or TRBV12-4 and TRBJ1-3; D gene unclear. V dropped 4 bases and J dropped 4 bases, with 8 bases sitting between them. The CDR3 totals 13 residues.